This TCR beta chain came from a study of control samples from healthy donors and cancer patients. Libraries were prepared by immunoSEQ multiplex PCR; TCRdb keeps only in-frame clonotypes and omits some of them. The table shows 190,000 or so clones, with approximately 95% occurring only once. V shed 6 bases and J shed 2 bases, with 12 bases lying between them. The CDR3 runs 14 residues. The V gene's germline CDR1 is SEHNR and CDR2 FQNEAQ (reference sequence). This clone was detected once. Input material: blood. The sequence derives from a man between 18 and 29 years old in good health. The chain couples TRBV7-9 to TRBJ2-3; D not certain. CDR3 loop: CASRLPGFTDTQYF. The CDR3, as DNA: TGTGCCAGCAGACTGCCCGGGTTCACAGATACGCAGTATTTT.